This T cell receptor beta chain is drawn from a study of CD4+ T cells in melanoma. Study-level results: A reported correlation linked neoantigen-specific CD4+ T cells to CD8+, macrophage and B cell function. Diverse differentiation states were reported for melanoma neoantigen-specific CD4+ T cells.

Clones were read by immunoSEQ multiplex PCR, and TCRdb kept only the in-frame ones, dropping some. The table lists some 21,000 clones, approximately 80% of them singletons, with 3.6% in the top ten. This CDR3 spans 16 amino acids. Germline assignment: CDR1 LGHNA and CDR2 YNFKEQ. The V gene end was trimmed by 4 bases and the J gene end by 4 bases; junction bases not matched to a gene: 9. On this clone: Its antigen is currently unknown.

Sequencing input: cells from a culture (not recorded whether cultured in vitro). This clonotype was obtained from a human donor with melanoma. This chain joins TRBV4-2 and TRBJ2-2, with 7 bases aligning to TRBD1. CDR3 nucleotide sequence: TGTGCCAGCAGCCGAAGGGGGCAGGGAATCACCGGGGAGCTGTTTTTT. Translated: CASSRRGQGITGELFF.